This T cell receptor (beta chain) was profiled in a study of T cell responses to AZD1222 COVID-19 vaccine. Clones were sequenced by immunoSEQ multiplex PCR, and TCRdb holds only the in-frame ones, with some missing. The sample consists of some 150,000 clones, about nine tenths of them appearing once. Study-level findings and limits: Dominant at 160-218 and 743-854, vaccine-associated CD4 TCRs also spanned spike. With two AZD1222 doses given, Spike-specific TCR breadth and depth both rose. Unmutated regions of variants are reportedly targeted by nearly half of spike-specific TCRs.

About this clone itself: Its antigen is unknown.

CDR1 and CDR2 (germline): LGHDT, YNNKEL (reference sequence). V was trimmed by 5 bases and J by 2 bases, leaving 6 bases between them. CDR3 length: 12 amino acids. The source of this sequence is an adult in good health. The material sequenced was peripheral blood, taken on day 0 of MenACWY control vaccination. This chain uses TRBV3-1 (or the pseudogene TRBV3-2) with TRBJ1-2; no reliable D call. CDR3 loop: CASSNRNYGYTF. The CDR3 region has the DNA TGTGCCAGCAGCAACAGAAACTATGGCTACACCTTC.